These 29 T cell receptor beta chains originate from one sample sequenced in a study of blood T cell repertoires in COVID-19. Data came from immunoSEQ multiplex PCR; TCRdb stores just in-frame clones and leaves some out. The data show a few hundred thousand clones, roughly 91% seen once. Sequencing used peripheral blood. Every receptor here comes from a man between 25 and 39 years old with acute or convalescent COVID-19.

The chain has TRBV7-3 and TRBJ2-3; D is perhaps TRBD2 (5 bases). The length of the CDR3 is 16 residues. Trimming removed 0 bases from V and 0 bases from J, with 10 bases in between. Germline loops: CDR1 SGHTA, CDR2 FQGTGA. Here the CDR3 reads CASSLTRLTSTDTQYF. The DNA for the CDR3 is TGTGCCAGCAGCTTAACCCGACTAACTAGCACAGATACGCAGTATTTT.

This rearrangement joins TRBV9 to TRBJ1-4; no clear D. V was pared by 3 bases and J by 2 bases, with 11 bases between. This CDR3 spans 15 amino acids. From germline, CDR1 is SGDLS and CDR2 YYNGEE. CDR3 residues: CASSATGVTNEKLFF. The DNA of the CDR3 is TGTGCCAGCAGCGCCACCGGGGTGACTAATGAAAAACTGTTTTTT.

In DNA form, the CDR3 reads TGTGCCACCAGCAGAGATCGGACAGGAGCTCGGCCCCAGCATTTT. It encodes CATSRDRTGARPQHF. V is TRBV15 and J is TRBJ1-5, with TRBD1 identical over 7 bases. Germline CDR1 LNHNV, CDR2 YYDKDF (reference sequence). This CDR3 spans 15 amino acids. Unmatched junction bases numbered 8, after V lost 0 bases and J lost 9 bases. Full variable domain (remainder filled in from reference TRBV15 and TRBJ1-5): DAMVIQNPRYQVTQFGKPVTLSCSQTLNHNVMYWYQQKSSQAPKLLFHYYDKDFNNEADTPDNFQSRRPNTSFCFLDIRSPGLGDTAMYLCATSRDRTGARPQHFGDGTRLSIL.

The rearrangement joins TRBV19 to TRBJ1-1, with 10 bases fitting TRBD1. Germline CDR1 and CDR2: LNHDA and SQIVND (reference sequence). The J segment lost 5 bases and the V segment lost 6 bases, leaving 6 bases of the junction unmatched. The CDR3 consists of 14 residues. The CDR3 bases are TGTGCCAGTAGCGCCTGGACAGGGGGGACTGAAGCTTTCTTT. Translated: CASSAWTGGTEAFF.

The genes are TRBV5-1 and TRBJ2-1, with 7 bases fitting TRBD2. CDR3 length: 16 residues. After removal of 3 bases from V and 5 bases from J, the junction contained 11 bases not matched to a gene. Germline V CDR1 and CDR2: SGHRS, YFSETQ. The CDR3 coding sequence is TGCGCCAGCAGCTCTGGTGGGGGGGACGGCCACAATGAGCAGTTCTTC. Its protein is CASSSGGGDGHNEQFF.

This clone was recorded a few times. This rearrangement joins TRBV6-6 to TRBJ1-5; a weak D match, TRBD1 (6 bases). This CDR3 spans 14 amino acids. V lost 4 bases to trimming and J lost 7 bases, with 14 bases between them. The germline V gene encodes CDR1 MNHNY and CDR2 SVGAGI (reference sequence). CDR3 sequence (DNA): TGTGCCAGCAGTTTGACCTACAGGGACCAGCCCCAGCATTTT. It yields the protein CASSLTYRDQPQHF.

On this clone itself: The same CDR3 can be traced to other DNA sequences in this sample. J is TRBJ2-3 and V is TRBV5-1; D might be TRBD1 (5 bases). Between the trimmed V and J ends, which lost 0 bases and 6 bases, there was a span of 5 bases. The length of the CDR3 is 12 residues. Looked up from germline, CDR1 is SGHRS and CDR2 is YFSETQ. The CDR3 DNA is TGCGCCAGCAGCTTGGACAGGGATACGCAGTATTTT. Amino acids: CASSLDRDTQYF. The whole variable domain, remainder taken from reference TRBV5-1 and TRBJ2-3, is KAGVTQTPRYLIKTRGQQVTLSCSPISGHRSVSWYQQTPGQGLQFLFEYFSETQRNKGNFPGRFSGRQFSNSRSEMNVSTLELGDSALYLCASSLDRDTQYFGPGTRLTVL.

This chain connects TRBV28 to TRBJ1-1, with 8 bases lining up with TRBD1. Losses at the gene ends were 5 bases for V and 0 bases for J; bases not matched to a gene: 5. The germline CDR1 and CDR2 sequences are MDHEN and SYDVKM. The CDR3 is 15 amino acids. CDR3 nucleotides: TGTGCCAGCAGTACAGGGGGACCGTTGAACACTGAAGCTTTCTTT. The encoded protein is CASSTGGPLNTEAFF.

This chain joins TRBV7-8 and TRBJ1-1, with no clear D. The CDR3 spans 14 residues. Looked up from germline, CDR1 is SGHVS and CDR2 is FQNEAQ. V was trimmed by 2 bases and J by 5 bases, leaving 12 bases between them. CDR3 DNA: TGTGCCAGCAGCTTATACGGAGGTGAAACTGAAGCTTTCTTT. Its translation is CASSLYGGETEAFF.

In DNA form, the CDR3 reads TGTGCCAGCAACCCTAGCGGGGAATACAATGAGCAGTTCTTC. Translating it yields CASNPSGEYNEQFF. The V and J genes are TRBV3-1 (or the pseudogene TRBV3-2) and TRBJ2-1; 9 nucleotides agree with TRBD2. CDR1 and CDR2 (germline): LGHDT, YNNKEL (reference sequence). CDR3 length: 14 residues. Unmatched junction bases numbered 5, after V lost 7 bases and J lost 4 bases.

This sequence joins TRBV27 and TRBJ2-3; TRBD2 aligns across 7 bases. The CDR3 has 14 residues. Germline values: CDR1 MNHEY, CDR2 SMNVEV (reference sequence). The junction had 6 bases not matched to a gene; V was cut back by 6 bases and J by 3 bases. CDR3 protein: CASRLTSLTDTQYF. The DNA of the CDR3 is TGTGCCAGCAGACTGACTAGCTTGACAGATACGCAGTATTTT.

The V gene is TRBV6-5, the J gene TRBJ1-5; TRBD1 matches 10 bases. The CDR3 has 14 amino acids. Trimming removed 7 bases from V and 6 bases from J; junction bases left unmatched: 6. The germline V gene encodes CDR1 MNHEY and CDR2 SVGAGI. In DNA, the CDR3 is TGTGCCAGCACCTCAGGACAGGGGGGTCAGCCCCAGCATTTT. It yields the protein CASTSGQGGQPQHF.

The CDR3, as DNA: TGCGCCAGCAGCCACGTAACAGGGCCGCCTGAAAAACTGTTTTTT. Encoded protein: CASSHVTGPPEKLFF. The J gene is TRBJ1-4, the V gene TRBV4-1, with D perhaps TRBD1 (6 bases). Trimming shortened V by 3 bases and J by 7 bases, and 15 bases separated the two germline ends. This CDR3 has 15 residues. Germline CDR1 and CDR2: MGHRA and YSYEKL.

The chain uses TRBV7-2 and TRBJ1-1, with D unresolved. This CDR3 is 13 amino acids long. Looked up from germline, CDR1 is SGHTA and CDR2 is FQGNSA. V was trimmed by 1 base and J by 5 bases, leaving 8 bases between them. For the CDR3, the DNA is TGTGCCAGCAGCTTAGTGTCCTCTACTGAAGCTTTCTTT. Translation: CASSLVSSTEAFF.

The chain has TRBV9 and TRBJ2-5, with a possible D match to TRBD2 (5 bases). V was pared by 0 bases and J by 1 base, with 10 bases between. Germline values: CDR1 SGDLS, CDR2 YYNGEE. The CDR3 runs to 15 residues. Written as DNA, the CDR3 is TGTGCCAGCAGCGTAGGGGCTAGCATCCAAGAGACCCAGTACTTC. Translating it yields CASSVGASIQETQYF. Looking up the rest from reference TRBV9 and TRBJ2-5 gives the full variable domain: DSGVTQTPKHLITATGQRVTLRCSPRSGDLSVYWYQQSLDQGLQFLIQYYNGEERAKGNILERFSAQQFPDLHSELNLSSLELGDSALYFCASSVGASIQETQYFGPGTRLLVL.

This clone was found once. The chain is built from TRBV5-1 and TRBJ1-2; TRBD1 might be the D (6 bases). V was cut by 5 bases and J by 5 bases, with 10 bases left in between. The CDR3 is made up of 12 amino acids. CDR1 is SGHRS and CDR2 is YFSETQ in the germline V gene. CDR3 sequence (DNA): TGCGCCAGCAGGGACAGTGGGTATGGCTACACCTTC. Its translation is CASRDSGYGYTF.

The gene calls are TRBV10-3 and TRBJ2-1; TRBD2 matches at 9 bases. This CDR3 contains 19 residues. Germline-derived CDR1 and CDR2 are ENHRY and SYGVKD. The junction had 10 bases not matched to a gene; V was cut back by 0 bases and J by 1 base. CDR3 in DNA: TGTGCCATCAGTGAGTCGGTGGGAGTAGCGGGAGTTTCCTACAATGAGCAGTTCTTC. Residues: CAISESVGVAGVSYNEQFF.

This clone came up many times. This chain uses TRBV28 with TRBJ1-2; TRBD1 is a possible D gene (6 bases). The CDR3 spans 13 residues. CDR1 and CDR2 (germline): MDHEN, SYDVKM. Trimming cost V 7 bases and J 4 bases, with 13 bases left between them. The CDR3 spells CASNTGQPYGYTF. CDR3 DNA sequence: TGTGCCAGCAATACCGGACAGCCCTATGGCTACACCTTC.

The V and J genes are TRBV11-2 and TRBJ2-3; TRBD2 aligns across 8 bases. V gave up 0 bases and J gave up 2 bases; unmatched junction bases: 7. The CDR3 covers 17 residues. Per germline, CDR1 SGHAT and CDR2 FQNNGV. The CDR3 DNA sequence: TGTGCCAGCAGCTTAGACCTAGAAGCGGGGGCCACAGATACGCAGTATTTT. This gives the protein CASSLDLEAGATDTQYF.

This sequence joins TRBV6-4 and TRBJ2-1; 9 bases are a match to TRBD2. The V gene end was trimmed by 5 bases and the J gene end by 8 bases; junction bases not matched to a gene: 13. CDR1 and CDR2 (germline): MRHNA, SNTAGT. The CDR3 extends over 16 amino acids. The CDR3: CASSRRAGGPLHEQFF. CDR3 nucleotides: TGTGCCAGCAGTCGCCGGGCGGGAGGGCCGCTCCATGAGCAGTTCTTC.

The chain is built from TRBV27 and TRBJ2-2, with D maybe TRBD2 (6 bases). CDR1 is MNHEY and CDR2 is SMNVEV in the germline V gene (reference sequence). The V gene lost 6 bases and the J gene lost 4 bases, with 15 bases spanning the gap. The CDR3 has 15 amino acids. The CDR3 DNA sequence: TGTGCCAGCAGCCTTAAGCGGGCTGGCACCGGGGAGCTGTTTTTT. This codes for CASSLKRAGTGELFF.

In its sample, this clone was seen a few times. The chain joins TRBV7-2 to TRBJ1-5; 8 positions match TRBD1. The V gene end was trimmed by 2 bases and the J gene end by 2 bases; junction bases not matched to a gene: 14. The CDR3 is 19 amino acids. Per germline, CDR1 SGHTA and CDR2 FQGNSA. The CDR3 is CASSLPGQGFVYGNQPQHF. In nucleotides, the CDR3 is TGTGCCAGCAGCTTACCCGGACAGGGTTTCGTATATGGCAATCAGCCCCAGCATTTT.

The chain carries TRBV5-1 and TRBJ1-2; TRBD1 matches 7 bases. V was pared by 3 bases and J by 8 bases, with 10 bases of the junction left unmatched. Germline V gene data show CDR1 as SGHRS and CDR2 as YFSETQ. CDR3 length equals 14 residues. The CDR3 bases are TGCGCCAGCAGCTACGCCCCCAGGGGGGAAGGCTACACCTTC. It codes for CASSYAPRGEGYTF.

V and J are TRBV19 and TRBJ1-1; D is ambiguous. V was shortened by 8 bases and J by 4 bases, with 14 bases between the two germline ends. The germline gives CDR1 LNHDA, CDR2 SQIVND (reference sequence). The CDR3 is made up of 13 amino acids. The CDR3: CASFHPGGTEAFF. As DNA, the CDR3 is TGTGCCAGTTTCCATCCGGGAGGCACTGAAGCTTTCTTT.

The chain is built from TRBV18 and TRBJ2-3; D is possibly TRBD1 (5 bases). Germline CDR1 is KGHSH and CDR2 is LQKENI. V lost 6 bases and J 6 bases, leaving 19 bases between the germline ends. The CDR3 sequence is 15 residues long. Here the CDR3 DNA reads TGTGCCAGCTCCCAGGGATTGCCATCTCTTGATACGCAGTATTTT. It specifies CASSQGLPSLDTQYF.

The chain joins TRBV28 to TRBJ2-7, with a weak D call TRBD1 (7 bases). The CDR3 covers 14 residues. V was pared by 6 bases and J by 4 bases, with 16 bases between. CDR1 MDHEN and CDR2 SYDVKM come from the germline V gene. The CDR3 here is CASRAGGSKYEQYF. CDR3 nucleotide sequence: TGTGCCAGCAGGGCAGGGGGGAGCAAGTACGAGCAGTACTTC.

The rearrangement joins TRBV28 to TRBJ2-7; 8 nucleotides agree with TRBD1. Unmatched junction bases numbered 11, after V lost 2 bases and J lost 2 bases. CDR1 is MDHEN, CDR2 SYDVKM, per germline. The CDR3 spans 17 residues. CDR3 region: CASSLAQGQGNPYEQYF. CDR3 nucleotides: TGTGCCAGCAGTTTAGCCCAAGGACAGGGTAATCCCTACGAGCAGTACTTC.

V usage is TRBV5-1 and J usage is TRBJ1-4; TRBD1 matches 7 bases. The V gene's germline CDR1 is SGHRS and CDR2 YFSETQ. This CDR3 region has 14 residues. V lost 6 bases and J lost 9; bases outside the gene matches: 11. CDR3 sequence: CASKSTGDGKKLFF. The CDR3 DNA reads TGCGCCAGCAAGTCCACAGGGGACGGGAAAAAACTGTTTTTT.

This clone has a single count. This chain uses TRBV10-1 with TRBJ2-5; no firm D call. Trimming cost V 3 bases and J 5 bases, with 7 bases left between them. The germline V gene encodes CDR1 WNHNN and CDR2 SYGVQD (reference sequence). The CDR3 length is 12 residues. CDR3 in DNA: TGCGCCAGCAGTGACACTTGGGAGACCCAGTACTTC. This encodes CASSDTWETQYF.